This is a list of T cell receptor beta chains from one sample in a study of CD8+ T cells in alopecia areata. Profiled with immunoSEQ multiplex PCR; TCRdb holds only in-frame clones, not every one. The repertoire has 150,000 to 250,000 clones, 55% to 75% of them found once; the top ten carry roughly 5.8%. Sequencing used CD4+ T cells sorted from blood, obtained at week 24, from a patient treated with tofacitinib. The receptors stem from a human donor with alopecia areata. Each CDR3 is given with its conserved first and last residue.

j_call v_call cdr3_aa
TRBJ1-1 TRBV5-1 CASTSGTRNTEAFF
TRBJ1-2 TRBV5-1 CASSLASTDYGYTF
TRBJ1-5 TRBV20-1 CSVQGQPQHF
TRBJ2-5 TRBV4-1 CASSQVLAAGTSGRGTQYF
TRBJ2-3 TRBV29-1 CSAPLGGAITDTQYF
TRBJ1-1 TRBV4-3 CASSPQGTVNTEAFF
TRBJ2-1 TRBV5-6 CASSSAGTGGLRSYNEQFF
TRBJ2-5 TRBV2 CASKIQETQYF
TRBJ1-2 TRBV29-1 CSMMVAGEYGYTF
TRBJ1-1 TRBV29-1 CSVEGRPTMNTEAFF
TRBJ2-2 TRBV2 CASKTSAANTGELFF
TRBJ2-1 TRBV15 CATSREQMTAPYNEQFF
TRBJ2-1 TRBV11-2 CASSLAQPHRLAYNEQFF
TRBJ2-7 TRBV5-6 CASSTTSGDFYEQYF
TRBJ2-5 TRBV7-9 CASSFRRELRRDQETQYF
TRBJ2-3 TRBV25-1 CASSDPPADTQYF
TRBJ2-7 TRBV7-9 CASRRDRDRNYEQYF
TRBJ2-5 TRBV29-1 CSVDGTSGGVGETQYF
TRBJ2-7 TRBV29-1 CSVFGPSYEQYF
TRBJ1-1 TRBV29-1 CSVSGRDTEAFF
TRBJ1-5 TRBV2 CASSESHRDQPQHF
TRBJ2-5 TRBV14 CASSQVGTGLETQYF
TRBJ2-3 TRBV18 CASSPLTSGNTDTQYF
TRBJ2-1 TRBV27 CASSLWTGGYNEQFF
TRBJ2-3 TRBV2 CASPRPHNWPNTDTQYF
TRBJ2-5 TRBV28 CASNTGRPKTQYF
TRBJ2-1 TRBV11-2 CASSPPSGGYNEQFF
TRBJ1-3 TRBV23-1 CASSQSNRDIGNTIYF
TRBJ2-4 TRBV29-1 CSVDPTGGRNIQYF
TRBJ1-6 TRBV5-1 CASSLEVFFSPLHF
TRBJ2-3 TRBV7-6 CASSLGGDREIDTQYF
TRBJ2-7 TRBV7-9 CASSRNTQGGEQYF